Shown below are 28 T cell receptor beta chains from a single sample sequenced in a study of liver allograft versus peripheral blood T cells. Study details: Transplanted livers held T cell receptor repertoires, and these were compared with repertoires in recipients' peripheral blood.

TCRdb reanalysed the reads using MiXCR and keeps one entry per CDR3 protein. The data contain 10,000 to 15,000 distinct CDR3 sequences, under 30% of them seen just once; the ten biggest clones take up 2% to 2.5%. All receptors come from a human patient who had a liver transplant. Some of the T cells may derive from the graft donor.

The J gene is TRBJ1-5, the V gene TRBV20-1; maybe TRBD1 (6 bases). In germline, CDR1 is DFQATT, CDR2 SNEGSKA (reference sequence). This CDR3 comprises 15 residues. V lost 4 bases to trimming and J lost 6 bases, with 19 bases between them. The CDR3 region is CSAIKMSGVFQPQHF. CDR3 nucleotides: TGCAGTGCTATTAAGATGTCAGGGGTTTTTCAGCCCCAGCATTTT.

The table lists this clonotype with a few counts. The CDR3 here is CASTTYWGAGEKLFF. The CDR3 nucleotides are TGTGCCAGCACCACTTATTGGGGAGCCGGGGAAAAACTGTTTTTT. The J gene is TRBJ1-4, the V gene TRBV5-6; D is unresolved. The CDR3 consists of 15 residues. Per germline, CDR1 SGHDT and CDR2 YYEEEE. V was shortened by 6 bases and J by 8 bases, with 20 bases between the two germline ends.

The chain couples TRBV25-1 to TRBJ1-3; D perhaps matches TRBD1 (6 bases). V was pared by 6 bases and J by 4 bases, with 16 bases between. The germline gives CDR1 MGHDK, CDR2 SYGVNS. The CDR3 contains 15 residues. CDR3 region: CASRGYAGVGNTIYF. CDR3 sequence (DNA): TGTGCCAGCAGAGGATACGCAGGGGTCGGAAACACCATATATTTT.

By share, this clonotype ranks as medium-sized. V is TRBV6-1 and J is TRBJ2-1; D unclear. There are 12 residues in the CDR3. V was shortened by 2 bases and J by 8 bases, with 7 bases between the two germline ends. Looked up from germline, CDR1 is MNHNS and CDR2 is SASEGT. The CDR3 sequence is CASSEMWYEQFF. In DNA form, the CDR3 reads TGTGCCAGCAGTGAAATGTGGTATGAGCAGTTCTTC.

This clonotype appeared many times. This chain joins TRBV29-1 and TRBJ2-3; 7 bases match TRBD1. V was pared by 1 base and J by 4 bases, with 11 bases of the junction left unmatched. The germline gives CDR1 SQVTM, CDR2 ANQGSEA. CDR3 length: 16 amino acids. This CDR3 reads CSVEAGQGVGADTQYF. In nucleotides, the CDR3 is TGCAGCGTTGAAGCGGGGCAGGGGGTCGGGGCAGATACGCAGTATTTT.

This clonotype was seen repeatedly, ten times or more. J is TRBJ1-2 and V is TRBV6-6; D is ambiguous. V gave up 5 bases and J gave up 1 base, with 11 bases separating them. The CDR3 length is 14 residues. Germline V gene lookup returns CDR1 MNHNY and CDR2 SVGAGI (reference sequence). The chain's CDR3 is CASSPSTVNYGYTF. DNA of the CDR3: TGTGCCAGCAGTCCCTCGACGGTTAACTATGGCTACACCTTC.

J is TRBJ2-3 and V is TRBV15; D is unresolved. CDR3 length equals 15 residues. Germline lookup yields CDR1 LNHNV and CDR2 YYDKDF (reference sequence). The V gene lost 0 bases and the J gene lost 4 bases, with 11 bases spanning the gap. The CDR3 loop reads CATSRDPIGSDTQYF. CDR3 DNA sequence: TGTGCCACCAGCAGAGATCCCATAGGATCAGATACGCAGTATTTT.

This clonotype is labeled as medium-sized. V gene TRBV5-5 combines with J gene TRBJ1-1; no clear D gene. This CDR3 spans 14 amino acids. The V gene lost 0 bases and the J gene lost 0 bases, with 6 bases spanning the gap. Germline assignment: CDR1 SGHKS and CDR2 YYEKEE (reference sequence). The CDR3 DNA is TGTGCCAGCAGCTTGGGACACCTGAACACTGAAGCTTTCTTT. Amino acid sequence: CASSLGHLNTEAFF.

This clonotype was observed at least ten times. CDR3 loop: CASSIGPRRDEKLFF. The CDR3 DNA reads TGTGCCAGCAGCATTGGGCCCCGGCGGGATGAAAAACTGTTTTTT. This chain connects TRBV9 to TRBJ1-4; D gene uncertain. Looked up from germline, CDR1 is SGDLS and CDR2 is YYNGEE. Trimming removed 4 bases at V and 6 bases at J, with 16 bases between. The CDR3 is 15 amino acids.

In its sample, this clonotype is medium-sized. V is TRBV7-9 and J is TRBJ2-6; no firm D call. Deletions cut 1 base from V and 0 bases from J, with 10 bases between. The CDR3 contains 17 residues. In germline, CDR1 is SEHNR, CDR2 FQNEAQ (reference sequence). The CDR3 spells CASSLVSGGSGANVLTF. CDR3 sequence (DNA): TGTGCCAGCAGCTTAGTTTCAGGCGGCTCTGGGGCCAACGTCCTGACTTTC.

This clonotype is medium-sized (0.01 to 0.1%). The chain uses TRBV24-1 and TRBJ2-7; TRBD1 matches at 8 bases. Germline loops: CDR1 KGHDR, CDR2 SFDVKD. The CDR3 sequence is 14 residues long. V lost 2 bases, J lost 9 bases, and 8 bases stayed unmatched. CDR3 amino acids: CATSDSGGAKGQYF. The CDR3 DNA sequence: TGTGCCACCAGTGATTCAGGGGGCGCGAAGGGGCAGTACTTC.

This clonotype is classed as medium-sized. The chain recombines TRBV29-1 with TRBJ1-5, with 10 bases matching TRBD1. J lost 4 bases, V lost 4 bases, and 1 base had no gene match. The V gene's germline CDR1 is SQVTM and CDR2 ANQGSEA. CDR3 length equals 13 residues. Written as DNA, the CDR3 is TGCAGCGTTGGGGGACAGGGGAATCAGCCCCAGCATTTT. It specifies CSVGGQGNQPQHF.

The chain is built from TRBV20-1 and TRBJ2-7; the match to TRBD1 covers 7 bases. Per germline, CDR1 DFQATT and CDR2 SNEGSKA (reference sequence). Trimming removed 4 bases from V and 2 bases from J; junction bases left unmatched: 8. The CDR3 is made up of 14 amino acids. For the CDR3, the DNA is TGCAGTGCTACACCGGGAACAGGGGCCTACGAGCAGTACTTC. Translating it yields CSATPGTGAYEQYF.

This clonotype is classed as medium-sized. The CDR3 protein is CATSDSSGTDTGELFF. In nucleotides, the CDR3 is TGTGCCACCAGTGACTCCAGCGGGACCGACACCGGGGAGCTGTTTTTT. The chain joins TRBV24-1 to TRBJ2-2; 7 bases fit TRBD2. J lost 3 bases, V lost 4 bases, and 7 bases had no gene match. Germline CDR1 KGHDR, CDR2 SFDVKD. The CDR3 contains 16 residues.

This chain connects TRBV5-6 to TRBJ2-7; D gene uncertain. From germline, CDR1 is SGHDT and CDR2 YYEEEE. The CDR3 is 11 amino acids. Trimming left V 2 bases short and J 6 bases short, with 6 bases between. The chain's CDR3 is CASSLIREQYF. In DNA form, the CDR3 reads TGTGCCAGCAGCTTAATACGCGAGCAGTACTTC.

This clonotype occurred a few times. The chain joins TRBV20-1 to TRBJ2-2; weak D call: TRBD2 (6 bases). V was shortened by 3 bases and J by 7 bases, with 12 bases between the two germline ends. This CDR3 contains 13 residues. Germline CDR1 and CDR2: DFQATT and SNEGSKA (reference sequence). The CDR3, as DNA: TGCAGTGCTAGCGCGGGATGGGACGGGGAGCTGTTTTTT. Translation gives CSASAGWDGELFF.

A few counts support this clonotype. The chain has TRBV5-6 and TRBJ1-2; 12 bases are shared with TRBD1. Germline V lookup: CDR1 SGHDT, CDR2 YYEEEE. With 0 bases clipped from V and 8 bases from J, the junction kept 8 bases outside the gene matches. The CDR3 length is 16 residues. The CDR3 spells CASSLGDRGRIGGYTF. The CDR3, as DNA: TGTGCCAGCAGCTTGGGGGACAGGGGGCGCATTGGGGGCTACACCTTC.

The V call is TRBV20-1, the J call TRBJ2-5; TRBD1 agrees at 7 bases. Unmatched junction bases numbered 7, after V lost 8 bases and J lost 1 base. The length of the CDR3 is 13 residues. Germline assignment: CDR1 DFQATT and CDR2 SNEGSKA (reference sequence). The chain's CDR3 is CSQTGDSQETQYF. The CDR3 region has the DNA TGCAGTCAGACCGGGGACAGCCAAGAGACCCAGTACTTC.

By sample share, this clonotype is medium-sized. The gene calls are TRBV19 and TRBJ2-6, with D uncertain. There are 15 residues in the CDR3. The V and J ends lost 3 bases and 0 bases respectively, with 6 bases between them. Germline V gene data show CDR1 as LNHDA and CDR2 as SQIVND (reference sequence). This chain's CDR3 is CASSIKYSGANVLTF. The DNA of the CDR3 is TGTGCCAGTAGTATCAAGTACTCTGGGGCCAACGTCCTGACTTTC. The whole variable domain, filled in from reference TRBV19 and TRBJ2-6, reads DGGITQSPKYLFRKEGQNVTLSCEQNLNHDAMYWYRQDPGQGLRLIYYSQIVNDFQKGDIAEGYSVSREKKESFPLTVTSAQKNPTAFYLCASSIKYSGANVLTFGAGSRLTVL.

The rearrangement uses TRBV9 and TRBJ1-2; weak D call: TRBD1 (5 bases). Germline CDR1 is SGDLS and CDR2 is YYNGEE. The CDR3 length is 13 residues. V dropped 0 bases and J dropped 8 bases, with 11 bases sitting between them. CDR3 residues: CASSVGGPRGYTF. CDR3 coding DNA: TGTGCCAGCAGCGTAGGGGGCCCCCGGGGCTACACCTTC.

The DNA of the CDR3 is TGTGCCAGCTCACCACCGGTTAGTTCGGGCACTGAAGCTTTCTTT. Translation gives CASSPPVSSGTEAFF. The chain recombines TRBV18 with TRBJ1-1; D call uncertain. This CDR3 has 15 amino acids. CDR1 is KGHSH, CDR2 LQKENI, per germline. V lost 0 bases, J lost 4 bases, and 12 bases lay in between.

This clonotype was counted a few times. V gene TRBV28 combines with J gene TRBJ1-4; no firm D call. The CDR3 is 13 amino acids. The V gene's germline CDR1 is MDHEN and CDR2 SYDVKM. Trimming cost V 3 bases and J 6 bases, with 8 bases left between them. DNA of the CDR3: TGTGCCAGCAGTTTTGTAGGGCATGAAAAACTGTTTTTT. It encodes CASSFVGHEKLFF.

By share of the sample, this clonotype is medium-sized. This chain connects TRBV18 to TRBJ1-2; the match to TRBD1 covers 7 bases. Germline CDR1 is KGHSH and CDR2 is LQKENI. The CDR3 runs to 15 residues. V was clipped by 5 bases and J by 4 bases; unmatched bases: 10. The CDR3 DNA reads as TGTGCCAGCTCAACCGACAGGGAGGGGCTCTATGGCTACACCTTC. Amino acids: CASSTDREGLYGYTF.

Sample share makes this clonotype medium-sized. The CDR3 DNA reads TGTGCCAGCAGTTCGCAAGCGACGTCCTACGAGCAGTACTTC. It codes for CASSSQATSYEQYF. The genes are TRBV6-6 and TRBJ2-7; D ambiguous. CDR3 length equals 14 residues. Germline values: CDR1 MNHNY, CDR2 SVGAGI (reference sequence). V was pared by 4 bases and J by 1 base, with 11 bases between.

This chain uses TRBV28 with TRBJ2-3, with 9 bases aligning to TRBD2. V gave up 5 bases and J gave up 5 bases; unmatched junction bases: 11. CDR3 size: 16 residues. Germline assignment: CDR1 MDHEN and CDR2 SYDVKM. This CDR3 is CASSHYSAGGKDTQYF. Written as DNA, the CDR3 is TGTGCCAGCAGTCATTATTCAGCGGGAGGCAAAGATACGCAGTATTTT.

The chain joins TRBV18 to TRBJ2-3; D remains unclear. V lost 2 bases to trimming and J lost 0 bases, with 12 bases between them. The CDR3 totals 16 residues. Germline V lookup: CDR1 KGHSH, CDR2 LQKENI. This CDR3 reads CASSPEWRLSTDTQYF. Here the CDR3 DNA reads TGTGCCAGCTCACCAGAGTGGAGACTTAGCACAGATACGCAGTATTTT. Variable domain in full (rest from reference TRBV18 and TRBJ2-3): NAGVMQNPRHLVRRRGQEARLRCSPMKGHSHVYWYRQLPEEGLKFMVYLQKENIIDESGMPKERFSAEFPKEGPSILRIQQVVRGDSAAYFCASSPEWRLSTDTQYFGPGTRLTVL.

By share, this clonotype counts as medium-sized. The chain links TRBV5-4 to TRBJ1-1, with no clear D. In germline, CDR1 is SGHNT, CDR2 YYREEE (reference sequence). This CDR3 contains 15 residues. Trimming removed 3 bases from V and 1 base from J, with 13 bases in between. CDR3 region: CASSSPGQGNTEAFF. CDR3 nucleotide sequence: TGTGCCAGCAGCTCACCCGGGCAAGGGAACACTGAAGCTTTCTTT.

By proportion, this clonotype is medium-sized. CDR3 sequence: CASSTTGTGGAYGYTF. CDR3 DNA: TGTGCCAGCAGCACTACCGGGACAGGGGGCGCCTATGGCTACACCTTC. The chain employs TRBV13 and TRBJ1-2, with 12 bases matching TRBD1. Germline CDR1 reads PRHDT; CDR2 reads FYEKMQ (reference sequence). The CDR3 runs 16 residues. Trimming removed 5 bases from V and 4 bases from J; junction bases left unmatched: 8.